The 28 T cell receptor beta chains presented below share a single source sample, sequenced in a study of T-cell memory formation after mild COVID-19. Each CDR3 protein is one row after TCRdb ran MiXCR on the 5' RACE reads. This repertoire shows 500,000 to 550,000 distinct CDR3 sequences, about a fifth found once; its top ten account for roughly an eighth. The specimen was PBMCs or a T cell subset sorted from them (not recorded which). These receptors came from an adult woman who had mild COVID-19 (a few samples of this study predate the infection). Cell type and time point are not known.

A few counts support this clonotype. The chain joins TRBV12-3 or TRBV12-4 to TRBJ1-6; possibly TRBD1 for D (6 bases). This CDR3 spans 15 amino acids. V lost 10 bases to trimming and J lost 6 bases, with 19 bases between them. The CDR3 coding sequence is TGTGCCACCAGAGGGGAGGGGGGCCTTAATTCACCCCTCCACTTT. This gives the protein CATRGEGGLNSPLHF.

The chain joins TRBV7-9 to TRBJ2-1, with 9 bases identical to TRBD1. The CDR3 has 14 residues. Germline CDR1 and CDR2: SEHNR and FQNEAQ (reference sequence). V gave up 7 bases and J gave up 8 bases; unmatched junction bases: 9. The chain's CDR3 is CASNSPGQGYEQFF. The CDR3, as DNA: TGTGCCAGCAACTCACCGGGACAGGGCTATGAGCAGTTCTTC.

The V call is TRBV6-4, the J call TRBJ1-5; tentative D call: TRBD1 (5 bases). CDR3 length equals 14 residues. CDR1 MRHNA and CDR2 SNTAGT come from the germline V gene. Trimming left V 8 bases short and J 7 bases short, with 18 bases between. CDR3 DNA sequence: TGTGCCAGCGCCCCGGGGCCCGAAGGGCAGCCCCAGCATTTT. It codes for CASAPGPEGQPQHF.

The chain couples TRBV20-1 to TRBJ2-3; 15 bases align to TRBD2. Germline V gene data show CDR1 as DFQATT and CDR2 as SNEGSKA (reference sequence). The CDR3 length is 18 residues. CDR3 bases: TGCAGCCGGGCACCCCGGACTAGCGGGGGGGCTAACACAGATACGCAGTATTTT. Its translation is CSRAPRTSGGANTDTQYF.

V usage is TRBV6-5 and J usage is TRBJ2-6; 9 bases fit TRBD1. Unmatched junction bases numbered 5, after V lost 7 bases and J lost 10 bases. Per the germline V gene, CDR1 is MNHEY and CDR2 is SVGAGI. CDR3 size: 13 residues. CDR3 nucleotides: TGTGCCAGCACCTCCGGGACAGGGAACGTCCTGACTTTC. Translating it yields CASTSGTGNVLTF.

The J gene is TRBJ2-7, the V gene TRBV29-1; 7 bases are shared with TRBD1. Germline V gene data show CDR1 as SQVTM and CDR2 as ANQGSEA. After removal of 4 bases from V and 0 bases from J, the junction contained 6 bases not matched to a gene. The CDR3 is 14 residues long. The CDR3 region is CSVVTGSTSYEQYF. CDR3 coding DNA: TGCAGCGTTGTGACAGGGTCGACCTCCTACGAGCAGTACTTC.

This clonotype was picked up a small number of times. The chain recombines TRBV5-6 with TRBJ2-7; D might be TRBD2 (6 bases). Germline CDR1 and CDR2: SGHDT and YYEEEE. The length of the CDR3 is 14 residues. V was trimmed by 0 bases and J by 4 bases, leaving 11 bases between them. CDR3 nucleotides: TGTGCCAGCAGCTTGGGACTAGGAAGTTACGAGCAGTACTTC. Protein: CASSLGLGSYEQYF.

This rearrangement joins TRBV9 to TRBJ1-1; D unclear. The CDR3 sequence is 13 residues long. Germline loops: CDR1 SGDLS, CDR2 YYNGEE. The ends were cut back, 4 bases at V and 4 bases at J, with 11 bases in the middle. This CDR3 is CASSQGLPTEAFF. The CDR3 DNA is TGTGCCAGCAGCCAAGGGTTGCCCACTGAAGCTTTCTTT. Full variable domain (outside the CDR3, taken from reference TRBV9 and TRBJ1-1): DSGVTQTPKHLITATGQRVTLRCSPRSGDLSVYWYQQSLDQGLQFLIQYYNGEERAKGNILERFSAQQFPDLHSELNLSSLELGDSALYFCASSQGLPTEAFFGQGTRLTVV.

At least ten counts were recorded for this clonotype. The chain is built from TRBV7-9 and TRBJ2-3; TRBD2 might be the D (6 bases). V lost 0 bases and J 0 bases, leaving 10 bases between the germline ends. CDR3 length: 16 amino acids. Germline V gene data show CDR1 as SEHNR and CDR2 as FQNEAQ (reference sequence). CDR3 residues: CASSLASGTSTDTQYF. DNA of the CDR3: TGTGCCAGCAGCTTAGCATCCGGGACTAGCACAGATACGCAGTATTTT.

The chain links TRBV30 to TRBJ2-7, with D perhaps given as TRBD1 or TRBD2 (5 bases each). The CDR3 is 16 residues long. The ends were cut back, 0 bases at V and 2 bases at J, with 17 bases in the middle. Germline CDR1 and CDR2: GTSNPN and SVGIG (reference sequence). The CDR3: CAWSVLSGLSTYEQYF. CDR3 sequence (DNA): TGTGCCTGGAGTGTACTTTCGGGGCTCAGTACCTACGAGCAGTACTTC.

This clonotype was counted a single time. One junction end does not reproduce the germline sequence, and a read error may be involved. The chain is built from TRBV5-1 and TRBJ2-1; TRBD2 matches 7 bases. Germline CDR1 is SGHRS and CDR2 is YFSETQ. This CDR3 contains 12 residues. The CDR3, as DNA: TGCGCCAGCAGCTGGACTAGAAATGAGCAGCTCTTC. Protein: CASSWTRNEQLF.

The J gene is TRBJ1-1, the V gene TRBV29-1; D not certain. CDR1 is SQVTM, CDR2 ANQGSEA, per germline. The CDR3 totals 13 residues. V was cut by 5 bases and J by 8 bases, with 18 bases left in between. CDR3 coding DNA: TGCAGCGTTTGTCCTTACAGAATCGGGGAAGCTTTCTTT. Translating it yields CSVCPYRIGEAFF. Supplemented by reference TRBV29-1 and TRBJ1-1, the full variable domain reads SAVISQKPSRDICQRGTSLTIQCQVDSQVTMMFWYRQQPGQSLTLIATANQGSEATYESGFVIDKFPISRPNLTFSTLTVSNMSPEDSSIYLCSVCPYRIGEAFFGQGTRLTVV.

This clonotype turned up a few times. Germline is not matched at one junction end, which may reflect a read error. The V and J genes are TRBV3-1 and TRBJ2-1, with 10 bases that match TRBD2. The CDR3 has 15 amino acids. Germline lookup yields CDR1 LGHDT and CDR2 YNNKEL (reference sequence). For the CDR3, the DNA is TGTGCCAGCAGCCCCCGGACTAGCGGACATAATGAGAAGTTCTTC. Its translation is CASSPRTSGHNEKFF.

This clonotype has only a few counts. This chain joins TRBV9 and TRBJ2-2; 9 bases align to TRBD1. Germline CDR1 is SGDLS and CDR2 is YYNGEE. The CDR3 covers 15 residues. Losses at the gene ends were 4 bases for V and 5 bases for J; bases not matched to a gene: 6. CDR3 region: CASSFGQGSTGELFF. CDR3 DNA: TGTGCCAGCAGCTTCGGACAGGGGTCGACCGGGGAGCTGTTTTTT.

The rearrangement links TRBV7-2 to TRBJ2-7; D gene ambiguous. This CDR3 is 13 amino acids long. Per germline, CDR1 SGHTA and CDR2 FQGNSA. Trimming shortened V by 5 bases and J by 3 bases, and 11 bases separated the two germline ends. The CDR3 is CASSDPQSYEQYF. As DNA, the CDR3 is TGTGCCAGCAGCGACCCTCAGAGCTACGAGCAGTACTTC.

This clonotype was picked up a small number of times. The chain uses TRBV30 and TRBJ1-5; D perhaps matches TRBD1 (6 bases). The V gene lost 1 base and the J gene lost 0 bases, with 10 bases spanning the gap. CDR1 is GTSNPN, CDR2 SVGIG, per germline (reference sequence). This CDR3 contains 15 residues. The CDR3 sequence: CAWSGGTHSNQPQHF. In DNA form, the CDR3 reads TGTGCCTGGAGTGGGGGGACACATAGCAATCAGCCCCAGCATTTT. Variable domain in full (rest from reference TRBV30 and TRBJ1-5): SQTIHQWPATLVQPVGSPLSLECTVEGTSNPNLYWYRQAAGRGLQLLFYSVGIGQISSEVPQNLSASRPQDRQFILSSKKLLLSDSGFYLCAWSGGTHSNQPQHFGDGTRLSIL.

This clonotype was counted between two and nine times. V and J are TRBV9 and TRBJ2-3; no clear D gene. The CDR3 runs to 14 residues. Trimming stripped 2 bases from V and 6 bases from J, with 13 bases between. Germline lookup yields CDR1 SGDLS and CDR2 YYNGEE. The chain's CDR3 is CASSVPSAGDTQYF. The CDR3 coding sequence is TGTGCCAGCAGCGTTCCTTCGGCTGGGGATACGCAGTATTTT. Full variable domain (outside the CDR3, taken from reference TRBV9 and TRBJ2-3): DSGVTQTPKHLITATGQRVTLRCSPRSGDLSVYWYQQSLDQGLQFLIQYYNGEERAKGNILERFSAQQFPDLHSELNLSSLELGDSALYFCASSVPSAGDTQYFGPGTRLTVL.

The rearrangement links TRBV7-7 to TRBJ2-2; TRBD1 aligns across 8 bases. Germline V gene sequence: CDR1 SSHAT, CDR2 FNYEAQ (reference sequence). The CDR3 covers 15 residues. With 0 bases clipped from V and 7 bases from J, the junction kept 4 bases outside the gene matches. The CDR3 reads CASSLAQGVVGELFF. The CDR3, as DNA: TGTGCCAGCAGCTTAGCACAGGGGGTCGTCGGGGAGCTGTTTTTT.

The CDR3 coding sequence is TGTGCCTGGAGTGTAGGCAGAGGCAGTCAGCCCCAGCATTTT. It encodes CAWSVGRGSQPQHF. The chain carries TRBV30 and TRBJ1-5, with no clear D. V was clipped by 0 bases and J by 6 bases, with 12 bases between them. The germline CDR1 and CDR2 sequences are GTSNPN and SVGIG (reference sequence). The CDR3 runs to 14 residues. Looking up the rest from reference TRBV30 and TRBJ1-5 gives the full variable domain: SQTIHQWPATLVQPVGSPLSLECTVEGTSNPNLYWYRQAAGRGLQLLFYSVGIGQISSEVPQNLSASRPQDRQFILSSKKLLLSDSGFYLCAWSVGRGSQPQHFGDGTRLSIL.

This clonotype was recorded many times. This chain links TRBV5-1 with TRBJ2-1, with a weak D call TRBD2 (6 bases). Looked up from germline, CDR1 is SGHRS and CDR2 is YFSETQ. Trimming shortened V by 2 bases and J by 2 bases, and 26 bases separated the two germline ends. This CDR3 has 20 amino acids. The CDR3 loop is CASSFSSPQPVAGPYNEQFF. The CDR3 DNA reads as TGCGCCAGCAGCTTCTCCTCTCCACAACCGGTGGCGGGGCCCTACAATGAGCAGTTCTTC.

In its sample, this clonotype was seen many times. Written as DNA, the CDR3 is TGTGCCAGCAGCTTGAGCGACTTTTCAACTAATGAAAAACTGTTTTTT. Its protein is CASSLSDFSTNEKLFF. This sequence joins TRBV7-8 and TRBJ1-4, with D hard to call. The CDR3 spans 16 residues. V gave up 3 bases and J gave up 0 bases, with 11 bases separating them. Germline V lookup: CDR1 SGHVS, CDR2 FQNEAQ.

This sequence joins TRBV5-1 and TRBJ2-1; 8 bases agree with TRBD1. V lost 1 base and J lost 6; bases outside the gene matches: 6. The CDR3 runs 15 residues. CDR1 and CDR2 (germline): SGHRS, YFSETQ. The CDR3: CASSLWDRTFNEQFF. The CDR3 DNA reads TGCGCCAGCAGCTTGTGGGACAGGACCTTCAATGAGCAGTTCTTC.

This clonotype was counted a few times. The chain joins TRBV7-9 to TRBJ2-5; tentative D call: TRBD2 (6 bases). Germline V lookup: CDR1 SEHNR, CDR2 FQNEAQ (reference sequence). V was shortened by 4 bases and J by 4 bases, with 19 bases between the two germline ends. The CDR3 has 16 amino acids. This CDR3 reads CASSSLRDPGVETQYF. CDR3 coding DNA: TGTGCCAGCAGCTCCCTACGGGACCCGGGGGTAGAGACCCAGTACTTC.

The chain uses TRBV20-1 and TRBJ2-6; no clear D. Trimming took off 1 base at V and 3 bases at J, with 16 bases between the two ends. The CDR3 covers 17 residues. Germline V lookup: CDR1 DFQATT, CDR2 SNEGSKA (reference sequence). The CDR3 DNA reads TGCAGTGCTAGAGTCCCGGGTTTAGCTGTTGGGGCCAACGTCCTGACTTTC. The encoded protein is CSARVPGLAVGANVLTF.

V usage is TRBV30 and J usage is TRBJ2-3, with D perhaps TRBD1 or TRBD2 (5 bases each). V lost 1 base and J lost 2, with 16 bases in between. Germline CDR1 and CDR2: GTSNPN and SVGIG (reference sequence). The CDR3 extends over 16 amino acids. The CDR3 coding sequence is TGTGCCTGGAGTGAGGGGCAGCGGAGAGTCACAGATACGCAGTATTTT. It encodes CAWSEGQRRVTDTQYF.

This clonotype was detected only a few times. The chain couples TRBV11-1 to TRBJ1-1; D gene uncertain. The CDR3 extends over 14 amino acids. Trimming left V 0 bases short and J 0 bases short, with 5 bases between. Germline lookup yields CDR1 SGHAT and CDR2 FQDESV (reference sequence). The DNA of the CDR3 is TGTGCCAGCAGCTTAGCCCTGCTGAACACTGAAGCTTTCTTT. Its translation is CASSLALLNTEAFF.

This clonotype turned up a few times. The chain recombines TRBV5-1 with TRBJ2-1; D is tentatively TRBD1 or TRBD2 (6 bases each). The CDR3 length is 14 residues. In germline, CDR1 is SGHRS, CDR2 YFSETQ. V was pared by 5 bases and J by 8 bases, with 17 bases between. This CDR3 is CASSKTRGAHEQFF. The DNA for the CDR3 is TGCGCCAGCAGTAAAACTAGGGGGGCACATGAGCAGTTCTTC.

Many counts were recorded for this clonotype. The gene calls are TRBV6-6 and TRBJ2-7, with a tentative D call TRBD1 (6 bases). The CDR3 has 14 amino acids. Germline lookup yields CDR1 MNHNY and CDR2 SVGAGI (reference sequence). Between the trimmed V and J ends, which lost 7 bases and 3 bases, there was a span of 16 bases. CDR3 DNA sequence: TGTGCCAGCATCGGGTCGGGACAAAACTACGAGCAGTACTTC. Encoded protein: CASIGSGQNYEQYF.